This paragraph covers one T cell receptor (beta chain) sequence. Its antigen remains undetermined. No clone much larger than this one lies a single base away; base qualities are absent. Reading the label with the study, this specimen's time point is: newly diagnosed GD, antithyroid drugs for less than 3 months. RNA was extracted from PBMCs in TRIzol for both TCR sequencing and RNA sequencing. The diagnosis of Graves' disease followed American Thyroid Association guidelines. Recruitment of patients was carried out at an endocrinology department in Xi'an, China. Each patient gave approximately 9 milliliters of peripheral blood, collected in an EDTA anticoagulant tube. PBMCs were isolated by Ficoll Paque Plus density gradient separation without further T cell sorting. RNA quality was checked with an Agilent 2100 Bioanalyzer and agarose gel, and concentration with a NanoDrop 2000. The library relied on multiplex PCR. These reads were obtained on an Illumina HiSeq 4000. TCR beta libraries were built with iRepertoire HTBI primers and Arm-PCR amplification of CDR3 regions. Before sequencing, the PCR products went through gel purification. The original pipeline was this. Gene usage analysis of CDR3 amino acid clonotypes used the roughly 60 TRBV and 11 to 15 TRBJ segments found across samples. COPE and FqMerger were used to merge filtered high-quality paired reads into contigs. BLAST was used to align contigs to the IMGT TRBV, TRBD and TRBJ reference genes, and CDR3 was defined following IMGT. Clonotypes above 0.1% frequency were classified as highly expanded clones. Shannon entropy was used to measure repertoire diversity, and the Gini coefficient was used to measure V-J evenness. A clonotype found in more than one individual was treated as public. TCRdb redid the processing of the public reads, applying fastp at Q25 and MiXCR, and retained in-frame beta chains. A single entry per CDR3 protein holds the most common genes and DNA from its merged rows. The V and J calls come from TCRdb's annotation, not from the publication. Counted in this sample were roughly 500,000 distinct CDR3 sequences; about 11% of them appeared once. The biggest ten clones account for 8% to 10% of the sample.

Trimmed from V: 4 bases; trimmed from J: 8 bases; junction bases lacking a gene match: 8. CDR1 SGHKS and CDR2 YYEKEE are derived from the germline V gene (reference sequence). Spanning cysteine to phenylalanine, the CDR3 consists of 14 amino acids. Here the CDR3 DNA is all that survives: 42 bases in frame from base 1. The data were taken from a study of regulatory T cells in long-lasting Graves disease (TCRdb year 2021). About the investigation overall: Patients with newly diagnosed Graves' disease had been on antithyroid drugs for under 3 months. This study used TCR sequencing and RNA sequencing of peripheral blood to compare persistent Graves' disease patients against newly diagnosed Graves' disease patients. The study was conducted in China and was registered as a clinical trial. A total of about 35 samples underwent TCR sequencing, from some 13 patients with persistent Graves' disease and some 20 patients with newly diagnosed Graves' disease. The paper as a whole reports these results and caveats: Persistent disease showed preferential use of TRBV28, TRBJ1-2 and TRBJ2-5, whereas newly diagnosed disease favored TRBV20-1 and TRBJ2-1. Persistent patients shared more public clonotypes among themselves (around 3,000) than newly diagnosed patients did (nearly 1,000). As a limitation, the authors acknowledged that the small sample size may reduce accuracy. The study examined only peripheral blood because the primary lesion, thyroid tissue, could not be accessed. Only the TCR beta chain was sequenced and analyzed. Persistent Graves' disease patients showed lower TCR Shannon entropy and fewer highly expanded clones than newly diagnosed patients, suggesting clonal expansion.

The same sample was also studied in work on T cells in Graves' hyperthyroidism and ophthalmopathy. As that second paper reports: Stable Graves' hyperthyroidism was defined as the absence of progression to ophthalmopathy over 18 months of follow-up. Hyperthyroidism patients were aged 18 to 65 years and newly diagnosed, with disease duration of less than 2 months. Exclusion was applied to patients with uncontrolled infections, other autoimmune diseases, pregnancy or lactation. Diagnoses relied on clinical symptoms, serum thyroxine and TRAb, thyroid ultrasound and orbital computed tomography. A first-round RT-PCR of the TCR CDR3 used the HTBI primer set with the Qiagen OneStep RT-PCR kit. Blood samples also contained most of the expanded thyroid clonotypes (frequency above 0.001), which suggests that blood repertoires may reflect thyroid immune responses. In cross-validation, a model built on a 13 V-J signature told ophthalmopathy apart from stable hyperthyroidism with approximately 91% sensitivity and approximately 81% specificity, and in testing the same model reached 80%/75%. During validation, the model predicted progression to ophthalmopathy a median of approximately 6.5 months ahead of onset, with more than 55% sensitivity and around 72% specificity. A discovery cohort of roughly 96 patients, 43 with Graves' ophthalmopathy and about 58 with stable Graves' hyperthyroidism, was used to find distinguishing TCR V-J signatures. Whether ophthalmopathy could be predicted prospectively was tested in an independent validation cohort made up of under 20 hyperthyroidism patients plus 17 patients who later progressed to ophthalmopathy. The 90 or so discovery patients were randomly split 7:3 into training and test sets. Thyroid tissue and blood T-cell repertoires from six or seven Graves' hyperthyroidism patients were also compared in the study. Following sampling, methimazole starting at 30 mg daily was given to hyperthyroidism patients, and high-dose intravenous methylprednisolone was given to ophthalmopathy patients. Libraries were constructed in a second round of multiplex PCR, after which size selection and purification were performed. The libraries were sequenced on an Illumina HiSeq2000 using paired-end 100 bp reads. SOAPnuke was used to process the raw data, with reads discarded if the reads contained adapters or uncalled bases, had a mean Phred below 15, or lacked an exact constant-primer or identifier match. High-quality paired reads were merged with COPE v1.2.5, and unique nucleotide sequences were defined as clonotypes. MiTCR v1.1 was used to align the clonotypes against IMGT TRBV, TRBD and TRBJ reference segments. The analysis included only V-J combinations with a frequency above 0.0001, which together covered 99% to 99.2% of the repertoires. The TCS score was defined as F50 (clonal expansion) divided by E x V (chaos), with BLOSUM62-based TCRdist calculated between CDR3 peptides within each V-J. Welch's t-statistics and random forest reduced just over 500 V-J features to 13, which were used in a naive Bayes classifier (R e1071). No statistical method was used to set the sample size in advance, and investigators knew the group allocation. The paper reports TCR Vbeta CDR3 sequencing of 135 peripheral blood samples: 43 ophthalmopathy, fewer than 80 hyperthyroidism and about 17 progressor patients.

This clonotype originated in a woman aged 25-40 years with Graves disease. Donor details come from another sample of the same person, matched by shared clones. The sequenced sample was peripheral blood mononuclear cells (PBMCs), obtained at new diagnosis, from a patient treated with antithyroid drugs. The chain uses TRBV5-5 and TRBJ1-1, with 10 bases aligning to TRBD1. The CDR3 reads CASSHSGQGVEAFF. Read as DNA, the sequence is TGTGCCAGCAGCCATTCCGGACAGGGGGTGGAAGCTTTCTTT.